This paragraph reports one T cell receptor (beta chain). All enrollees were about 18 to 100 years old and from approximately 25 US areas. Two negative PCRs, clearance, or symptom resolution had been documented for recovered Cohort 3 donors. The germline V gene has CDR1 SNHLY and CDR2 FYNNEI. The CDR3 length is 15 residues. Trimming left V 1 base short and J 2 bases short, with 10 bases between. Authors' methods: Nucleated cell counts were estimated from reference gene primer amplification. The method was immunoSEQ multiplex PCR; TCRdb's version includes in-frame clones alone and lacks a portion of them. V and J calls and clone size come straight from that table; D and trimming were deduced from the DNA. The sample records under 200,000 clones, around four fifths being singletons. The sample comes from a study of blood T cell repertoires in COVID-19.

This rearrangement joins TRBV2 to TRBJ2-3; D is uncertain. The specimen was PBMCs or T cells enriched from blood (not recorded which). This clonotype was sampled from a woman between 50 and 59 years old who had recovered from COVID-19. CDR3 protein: CASSEGGSLTDTQYF. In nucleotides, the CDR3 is TGTGCCAGCAGTGAAGGTGGCTCCCTCACAGATACGCAGTATTTT.